This TCR beta chain was recorded in a study of identical twins. It was template switching that added a universal primer site, and there were unique molecular identifiers on the cDNA. MiXCR, run by TCRdb on the 5' RACE reads, gives a single entry per CDR3 protein. The profile shows 200,000 to 300,000 distinct CDR3 sequences, 7.5% of them singletons. Germline V gives CDR1 MNHEY, CDR2 SVGEGT. V was shortened by 2 bases and J by 0 bases, with 19 bases between the two germline ends. The CDR3 totals 19 residues. Turning to this clonotype: The antigen is undetermined.

General study points: Within twin pairs, the out-of-frame alpha sequences they shared showed excess low generation probability.

The same data also contributed to another study, on yellow fever vaccine responses in identical twins.

The chain combines TRBV6-2 or TRBV6-3 with TRBJ2-2; TRBD2 might be the D (5 bases). Sequenced material: CD8+ T cells sorted from blood. This clonotype was obtained from a woman between 18 and 30 years old in good health. In nucleotides, the CDR3 is TGTGCCAGCAGTTACACTGCGGACGGACTCGGCGCGAACACCGGGGAGCTGTTTTTT. This sequence encodes CASSYTADGLGANTGELFF.